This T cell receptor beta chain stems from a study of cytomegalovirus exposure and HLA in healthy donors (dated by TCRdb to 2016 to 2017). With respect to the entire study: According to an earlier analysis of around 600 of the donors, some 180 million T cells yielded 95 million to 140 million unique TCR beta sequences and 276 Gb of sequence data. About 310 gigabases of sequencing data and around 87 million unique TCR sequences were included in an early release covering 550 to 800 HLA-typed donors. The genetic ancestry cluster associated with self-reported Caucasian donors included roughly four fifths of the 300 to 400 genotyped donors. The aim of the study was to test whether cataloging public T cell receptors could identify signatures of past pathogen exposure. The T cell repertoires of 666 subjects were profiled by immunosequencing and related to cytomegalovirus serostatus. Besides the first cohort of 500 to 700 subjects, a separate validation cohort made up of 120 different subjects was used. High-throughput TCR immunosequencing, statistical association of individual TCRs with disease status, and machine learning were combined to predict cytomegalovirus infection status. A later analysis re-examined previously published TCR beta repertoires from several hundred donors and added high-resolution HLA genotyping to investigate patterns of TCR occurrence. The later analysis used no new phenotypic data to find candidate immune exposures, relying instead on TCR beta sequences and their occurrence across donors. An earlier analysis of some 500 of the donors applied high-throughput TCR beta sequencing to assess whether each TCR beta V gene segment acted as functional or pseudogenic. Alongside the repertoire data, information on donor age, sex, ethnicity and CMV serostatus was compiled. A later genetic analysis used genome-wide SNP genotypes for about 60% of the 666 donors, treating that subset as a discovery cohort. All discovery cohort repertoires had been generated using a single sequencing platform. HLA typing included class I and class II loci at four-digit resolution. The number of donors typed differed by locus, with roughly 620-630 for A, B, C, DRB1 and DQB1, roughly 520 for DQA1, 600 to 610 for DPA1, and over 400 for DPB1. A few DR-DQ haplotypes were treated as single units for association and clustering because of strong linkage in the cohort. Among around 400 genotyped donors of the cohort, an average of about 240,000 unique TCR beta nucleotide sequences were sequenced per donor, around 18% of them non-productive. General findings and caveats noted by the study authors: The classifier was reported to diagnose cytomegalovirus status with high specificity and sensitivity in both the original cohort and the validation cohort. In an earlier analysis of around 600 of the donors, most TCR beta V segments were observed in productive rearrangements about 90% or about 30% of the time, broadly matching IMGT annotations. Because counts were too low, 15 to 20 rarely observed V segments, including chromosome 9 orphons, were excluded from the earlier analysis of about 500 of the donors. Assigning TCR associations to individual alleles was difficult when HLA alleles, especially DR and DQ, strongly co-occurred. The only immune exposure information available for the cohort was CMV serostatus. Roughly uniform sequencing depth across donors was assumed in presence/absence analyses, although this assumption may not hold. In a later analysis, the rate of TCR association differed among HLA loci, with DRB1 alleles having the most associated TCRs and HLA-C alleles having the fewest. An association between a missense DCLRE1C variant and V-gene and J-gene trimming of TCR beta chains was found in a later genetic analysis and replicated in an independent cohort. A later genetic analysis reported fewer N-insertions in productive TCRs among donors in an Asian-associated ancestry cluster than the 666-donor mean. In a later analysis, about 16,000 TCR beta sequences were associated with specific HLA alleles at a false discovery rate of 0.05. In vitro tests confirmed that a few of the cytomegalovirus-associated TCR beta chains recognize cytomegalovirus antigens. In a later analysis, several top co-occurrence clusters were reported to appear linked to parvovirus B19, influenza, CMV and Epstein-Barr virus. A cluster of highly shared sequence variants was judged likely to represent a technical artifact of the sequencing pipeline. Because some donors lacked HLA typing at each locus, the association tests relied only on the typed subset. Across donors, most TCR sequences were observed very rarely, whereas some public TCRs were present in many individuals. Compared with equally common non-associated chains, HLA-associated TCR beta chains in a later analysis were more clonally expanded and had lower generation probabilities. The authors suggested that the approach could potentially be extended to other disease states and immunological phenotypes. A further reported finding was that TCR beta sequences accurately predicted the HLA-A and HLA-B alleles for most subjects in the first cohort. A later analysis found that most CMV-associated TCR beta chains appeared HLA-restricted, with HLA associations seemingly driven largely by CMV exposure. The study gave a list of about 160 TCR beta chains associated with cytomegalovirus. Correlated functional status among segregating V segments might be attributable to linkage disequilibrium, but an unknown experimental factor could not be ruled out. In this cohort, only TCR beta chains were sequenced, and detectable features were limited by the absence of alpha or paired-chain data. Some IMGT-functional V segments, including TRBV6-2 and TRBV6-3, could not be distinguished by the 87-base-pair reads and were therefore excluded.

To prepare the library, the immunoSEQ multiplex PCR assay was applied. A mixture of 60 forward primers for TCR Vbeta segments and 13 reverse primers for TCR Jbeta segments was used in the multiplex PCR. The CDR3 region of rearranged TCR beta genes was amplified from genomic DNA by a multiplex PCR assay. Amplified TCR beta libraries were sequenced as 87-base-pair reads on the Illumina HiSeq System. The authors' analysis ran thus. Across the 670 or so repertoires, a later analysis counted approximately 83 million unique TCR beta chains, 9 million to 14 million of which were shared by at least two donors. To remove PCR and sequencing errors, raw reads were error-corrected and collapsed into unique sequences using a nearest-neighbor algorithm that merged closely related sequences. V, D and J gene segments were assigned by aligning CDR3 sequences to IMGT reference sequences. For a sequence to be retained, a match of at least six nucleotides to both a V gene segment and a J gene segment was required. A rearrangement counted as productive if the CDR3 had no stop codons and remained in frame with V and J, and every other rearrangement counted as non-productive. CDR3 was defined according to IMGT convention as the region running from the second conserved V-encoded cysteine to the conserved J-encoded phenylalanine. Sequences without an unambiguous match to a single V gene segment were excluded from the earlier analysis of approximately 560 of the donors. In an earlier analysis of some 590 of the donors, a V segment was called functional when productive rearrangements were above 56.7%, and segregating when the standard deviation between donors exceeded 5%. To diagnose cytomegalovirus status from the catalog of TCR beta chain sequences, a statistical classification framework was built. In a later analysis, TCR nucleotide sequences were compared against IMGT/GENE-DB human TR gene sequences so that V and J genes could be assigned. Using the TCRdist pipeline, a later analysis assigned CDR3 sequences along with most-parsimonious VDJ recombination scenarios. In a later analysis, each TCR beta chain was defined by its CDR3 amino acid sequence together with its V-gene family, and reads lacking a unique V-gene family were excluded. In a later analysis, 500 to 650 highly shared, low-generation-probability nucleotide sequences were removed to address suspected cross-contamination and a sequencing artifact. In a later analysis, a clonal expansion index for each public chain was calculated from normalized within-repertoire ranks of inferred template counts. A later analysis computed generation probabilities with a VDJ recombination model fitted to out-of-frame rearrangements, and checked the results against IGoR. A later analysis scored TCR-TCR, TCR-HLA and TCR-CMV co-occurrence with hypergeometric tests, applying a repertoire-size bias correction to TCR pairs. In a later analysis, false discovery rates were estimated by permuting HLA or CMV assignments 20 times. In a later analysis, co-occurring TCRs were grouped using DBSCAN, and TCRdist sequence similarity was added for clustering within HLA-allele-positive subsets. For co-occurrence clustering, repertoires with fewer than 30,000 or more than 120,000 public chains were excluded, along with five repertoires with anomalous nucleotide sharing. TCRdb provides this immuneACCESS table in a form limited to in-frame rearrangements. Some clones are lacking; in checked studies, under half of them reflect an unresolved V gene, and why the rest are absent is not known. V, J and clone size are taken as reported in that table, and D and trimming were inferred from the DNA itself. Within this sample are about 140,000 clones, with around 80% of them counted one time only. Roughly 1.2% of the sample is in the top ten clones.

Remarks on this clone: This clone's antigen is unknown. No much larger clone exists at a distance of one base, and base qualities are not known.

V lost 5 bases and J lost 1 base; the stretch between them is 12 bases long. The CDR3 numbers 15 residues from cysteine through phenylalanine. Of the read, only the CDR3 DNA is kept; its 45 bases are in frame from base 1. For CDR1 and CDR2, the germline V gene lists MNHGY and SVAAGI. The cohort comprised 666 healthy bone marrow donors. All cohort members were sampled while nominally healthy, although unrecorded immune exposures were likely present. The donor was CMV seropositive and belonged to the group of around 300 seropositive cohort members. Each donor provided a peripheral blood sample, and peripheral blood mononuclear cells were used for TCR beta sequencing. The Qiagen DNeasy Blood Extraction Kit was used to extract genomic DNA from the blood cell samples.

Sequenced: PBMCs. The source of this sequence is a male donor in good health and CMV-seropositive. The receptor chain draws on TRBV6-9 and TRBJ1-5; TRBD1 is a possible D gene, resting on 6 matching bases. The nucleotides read TGTGCCAGCAGTGAGGTCCAGGGGAGCAATCAGCCCCAGCATTTT. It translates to CASSEVQGSNQPQHF.